This entry concerns a single TCR beta chain. Its antigen remains unidentified. This sample was taken from a study of human T cells and chemical hapten exposure. Study context: Researchers reported sensitizing a roughly 2 cm by roughly 2 cm upper inner arm skin site with 2% DPC. Study findings and constraints: TCRs above 1 in 1000 frequency stayed constant with DPC sensitization. Patch test score tracked positively with PT1 expanded TCR counts.

TCRdb independently ran MiXCR on the RACE reads; one entry per CDR3 protein. The repertoire has over 70,000 distinct CDR3 sequences, roughly 10% of them found once; the top ten carry 1.5% to 2%. Time point indicated: patch test 2, 6 weeks after DPC sensitization. Treatment defined: therapeutic diphenylcyclopropenone sensitization with weekly scalp DPC. The sample in question was whole blood, obtained in connection with sensitization to the hapten diphenylcyclopropenone (DPC). This clonotype was sampled from a young man with alopecia areata. Some clones in this sample may be carry-over from other donors' samples.

CDR3 bases: TGCAGCGGTCGGTTACCCTACGAGCAGTACGTC. Encoded protein: CSGRLPYEQYV. V and J are TRBV29-1 and TRBJ2-7; no definite D call. Trimming took off 7 bases at V and 2 bases at J, with 9 bases between the two ends. The germline V gene has CDR1 SQVTM and CDR2 ANQGSEA. The CDR3 totals 11 residues.